A selection of T cell receptor beta chains follows, all from one sample in a study of blood T cell repertoires in COVID-19. Method: immunoSEQ multiplex PCR; TCRdb's copy keeps in-frame clones and lacks some. This sample has more than 300,000 clones, with approximately 88% found just once. The specimen was peripheral blood. These receptors came from a young man who had recovered from COVID-19. Each CDR3 is given with its conserved first and last residue. The order of the fields is J gene, V gene, D gene, clone size, CDR3 DNA, CDR3 protein. A D gene is named only where the DNA matches it firmly. Size tells how often a clone was seen (once, few, many) or the class of an expanded clone, and some rows leave it out.

TRBJ2-7	TRBV19	NA	NA	TGTGCCAGTAGTACGGCCCCCGCGGGGGAGCAGTACTTC	CASSTAPAGEQYF
TRBJ2-3	TRBV7-2	TRBD2	NA	TGTGCCAGCAGCCCGCAAGCGGGGTTCACAGATACGCAGTATTTT	CASSPQAGFTDTQYF
TRBJ1-5	TRBV7-3	NA	NA	TGTGCCAGCAGCTTCGACACTAATCAGCCCCAGCATTTT	CASSFDTNQPQHF
TRBJ2-7	TRBV9	NA	NA	TGTGCCAGCAGCCCCCAGAGGACACCCTACGAGCAGTACTTC	CASSPQRTPYEQYF
TRBJ2-7	TRBV7-8	TRBD2	NA	TGTGCCAGCAGCGTGACTAGCGGAGACCCCTACGAGCAGTACTTC	CASSVTSGDPYEQYF
TRBJ1-2	TRBV2	TRBD1	NA	TGTGCCAGTGTGGACAGGGACTATGGCTACACCTTC	CASVDRDYGYTF
TRBJ1-5	TRBV18	TRBD1	once	TGTGCCAGCTCACTCCTAGACAGGGGGGGGGAGCCCCAGCATTTT	CASSLLDRGGEPQHF
TRBJ1-2	TRBV10-1	TRBD1	NA	TGCGCCAGCAGTGAGCCTCCGACAGGGGGGATTGGCGGCTACACCTTC	CASSEPPTGGIGGYTF
TRBJ1-5	TRBV24-1	TRBD1	NA	TGTGCCACCAGAACAGGGGGCGCGCAACAGCCCCAGCATTTT	CATRTGGAQQPQHF
TRBJ1-6	TRBV5-1	NA	NA	TGCGCCAGCAGCTTGGATCCGGGGATGAATTCACCCCTCCACTTT	CASSLDPGMNSPLHF
TRBJ2-5	TRBV27	NA	NA	TGTGCCAGCAGCACCGGGTTTCAAGAGACCCAGTACTTC	CASSTGFQETQYF
TRBJ1-6	TRBV2	NA	NA	TGTGCCAGCAGTGAAGGAACCAGCTCCTATAATTCACCCCTCCACTTT	CASSEGTSSYNSPLHF
TRBJ2-1	TRBV11-2	NA	NA	TGTGCCAGCAGCTTAGATTATCCTTACAATGAGCAGTTCTTC	CASSLDYPYNEQFF
TRBJ2-7	TRBV11-3	NA	NA	TGTGCCAGCAGCTACATGGGGAGCTCCTACGAGCAGTACTTC	CASSYMGSSYEQYF
TRBJ2-1	TRBV12-3/TRBV12-4	NA	NA	TGTGCCAGCAGTTCTATTTACAATGAGCAGTTCTTC	CASSSIYNEQFF
TRBJ1-4	TRBV20-1	TRBD1	NA	TGCAGTGCTAGTGGGACAGGACACCCAGGACTGTTTTTT	CSASGTGHPGLFF
TRBJ1-2	TRBV28	NA	NA	TGTGCCAGCAGTTTAGCGGACAAGTATGGCTACACCTTC	CASSLADKYGYTF
TRBJ2-3	TRBV4-2	TRBD2	once	TGTGCCAGCAGTTCGGGACTAGCGGGGGGCCGCACAGATACGCAGTATTTT	CASSSGLAGGRTDTQYF
TRBJ2-2	TRBV3-1/TRBV3-2	NA	NA	TGTGCCAGCAGCCCTCGAGCGGCGAACACCGGGGAGCTGTTTTTT	CASSPRAANTGELFF
TRBJ2-3	TRBV5-1	NA	NA	TGCGCCAGCAGCTTGGGGGCAGAAGGTAGCACAGATACGCAGTATTTT	CASSLGAEGSTDTQYF
TRBJ2-3	TRBV9	NA	once	TGTGCCAGCAGGCCGGGGGGCCTCTTTACAGATACGCAGTATTTT	CASRPGGLFTDTQYF
TRBJ2-1	TRBV14	NA	NA	TGTGCCAGCAGCCAAGAAGCCGGGTTTTACAATGAGCAGTTCTTC	CASSQEAGFYNEQFF
TRBJ2-1	TRBV6-5	NA	NA	TGTGCCAGCAGGACCGGAGGCGGTGAGCAGTTCTTC	CASRTGGGEQFF
TRBJ2-3	TRBV18	TRBD1	NA	TGTGCCAGCTCACCACAGACTAGGACAGGGGTCAGCACAGATACGCAGTATTTT	CASSPQTRTGVSTDTQYF
TRBJ2-1	TRBV5-8	NA	once	TGTGCCAGCAGCTTGGAGGACTCGATCTACAATGAGCAGTTCTTC	CASSLEDSIYNEQFF
TRBJ1-4	TRBV23-1	NA	NA	TGCGCTGCAACGTCCTATGGAAAACTGTTTTTT	CAATSYGKLFF
TRBJ2-7	TRBV5-1	NA	NA	TGCGCCAGCAGCTTGAGAAATGCTCGGGAGCAGTACTTC	CASSLRNAREQYF
TRBJ2-7	TRBV27	NA	NA	TGTGCCAGCGCGCGGGACGTCCGCTACGAGCAGTACTTC	CASARDVRYEQYF
TRBJ2-5	TRBV5-4	TRBD2	NA	TGTGCCAGCAGCTCGGGACTAGCGGAGGAGACCCAGTACTTC	CASSSGLAEETQYF
TRBJ2-1	TRBV19	TRBD2	NA	TGTGCCAGTAGTTCCTGGACTAGCATCCTAGGCGAGCAGTTCTTC	CASSSWTSILGEQFF
TRBJ2-7	TRBV21-1	NA	NA	TGTGCCAGCAGCAAAGCATCTCCCGGACTAGCGGGGGCTGAGCAGTACTTC	CASSKASPGLAGAEQYF
TRBJ2-7	TRBV11-1	TRBD1	NA	TGTGCCAGCAGCTTTACAGGGGAGAACGAGCAGTACTTC	CASSFTGENEQYF
TRBJ1-2	TRBV5-1	NA	NA	TGCGCCAGCAGCTTTGGGGGGGAATTCTATGGCTACACCTTC	CASSFGGEFYGYTF
TRBJ2-2	TRBV5-1	TRBD2	NA	TGCGCCAGCAGCTTGTTTAGCGGGGGAACCGGGGAGCTGTTTTTT	CASSLFSGGTGELFF
TRBJ1-2	TRBV5-1	NA	NA	TGCGCCAGCAGCTTGGATGGTGGGTCCCTAGGTGGATATGGCTACACCTTC	CASSLDGGSLGGYGYTF
TRBJ1-1	TRBV14	TRBD1	NA	TGTGCCAGCAGCCCACCCAATACAGGGGACGCTTTCTTT	CASSPPNTGDAFF